A single sample gave rise to the 14 T cell receptor beta chains below, sequenced in a study of OX40 agonist ivuxolimab in advanced cancers. Sequencing was performed with immunoSEQ multiplex PCR; in TCRdb, only in-frame clones are kept and a portion is missing. Here the sample spans over 90,000 clones, roughly nine tenths being singletons. The starting material was CD4+ or CD8+ T cells sorted from blood, obtained in a trial of the OX40 agonist ivuxolimab. The receptor source for this set is an adult with an advanced solid tumor such as melanoma, head and neck, liver or kidney cancer.

The J gene is TRBJ1-6, the V gene TRBV27, with D unresolved. Germline V gene sequence: CDR1 MNHEY, CDR2 SMNVEV (reference sequence). Deletions cut 2 bases from V and 7 bases from J, with 9 bases between. The CDR3 runs 14 residues. The CDR3 spells CASSLREWNSPLHF. The CDR3 DNA reads TGTGCCAGCAGTTTACGGGAATGGAATTCACCCCTCCACTTT.

This chain uses TRBV25-1 with TRBJ1-2; D is perhaps TRBD1 (5 bases). CDR1 is MGHDK, CDR2 SYGVNS, per germline. V was trimmed by 2 bases and J by 1 base, leaving 11 bases between them. This CDR3 has 15 residues. CDR3 in DNA: TGTGCCAGCAGTGAACAAGGACACAGTAACTATGGCTACACCTTC. Amino acids: CASSEQGHSNYGYTF.

This clone has a handful of counts. The gene calls are TRBV30 and TRBJ2-3; D might be TRBD2 (5 bases). Germline V gene sequence: CDR1 GTSNPN, CDR2 SVGIG (reference sequence). Deletions cut 3 bases from V and 3 bases from J, with 10 bases between. This CDR3 has 13 residues. CDR3 DNA: TGTGCCTGGAGCGGGATGGGAACAGATACGCAGTATTTT. It specifies CAWSGMGTDTQYF.

In this sample, this clone turned up once. The V and J genes are TRBV30 and TRBJ2-7; no reliable D call. V was clipped by 2 bases and J by 2 bases, with 16 bases between them. Germline CDR1 reads GTSNPN; CDR2 reads SVGIG (reference sequence). The CDR3 sequence is 15 residues long. CDR3: CAWSLPTHTTYEQYF. Here the CDR3 DNA reads TGTGCCTGGAGTTTACCGACCCATACGACCTACGAGCAGTACTTC.

This clone was detected only once. The genes are TRBV2 and TRBJ2-7; no reliable D call. Germline CDR1 SNHLY, CDR2 FYNNEI. V was shortened by 6 bases and J by 4 bases, with 4 bases between the two germline ends. The CDR3 has 10 residues. The CDR3 sequence: CASSLYEQYF. CDR3 nucleotides: TGTGCCAGCAGCCTTTACGAGCAGTACTTC.

As for this clone: Other DNA sequences in the sample encode the same CDR3. The J gene is TRBJ2-7, the V gene TRBV5-1, with D tentatively TRBD2 (5 bases). This CDR3 region has 14 residues. Germline CDR1 and CDR2: SGHRS and YFSETQ. Between the trimmed V and J ends, which lost 0 bases and 3 bases, there was a span of 10 bases. The CDR3 spells CASSLEGGFYEQYF. The CDR3 nucleotides read TGCGCCAGCAGCTTGGAAGGCGGGTTCTACGAGCAGTACTTC.

The chain joins TRBV11-3 to TRBJ2-6; TRBD1 might be the D (6 bases). The germline V and J ends were trimmed by 5 bases and 4 bases, with 15 bases remaining between them. Germline V gene lookup returns CDR1 SGHNT and CDR2 YENEEA. The CDR3 loop spans 16 amino acids. The CDR3 coding sequence is TGTGCCAGCAGCCAACTTACAGGGTCCGGGGCCAACGTCCTGACTTTC. This translates into CASSQLTGSGANVLTF.

This clone came up once. The chain recombines TRBV10-3 with TRBJ1-2; 9 bases align to TRBD1. With V trimmed by 4 bases and J by 9 bases, 9 bases remained unmatched. The germline CDR1 and CDR2 sequences are ENHRY and SYGVKD. The CDR3 is made up of 14 amino acids. In DNA form, the CDR3 reads TGTGCCATCAGTGTCGCCTCGGGACAGGGACGCTACACCTTC. Translated, it gives CAISVASGQGRYTF.

The V gene is TRBV5-1, the J gene TRBJ2-1; D uncertain. The CDR3 is 14 residues long. The V gene's germline CDR1 is SGHRS and CDR2 YFSETQ. V shed 0 bases and J shed 7 bases, with 11 bases lying between them. In DNA, the CDR3 is TGCGCCAGCAGCTTGGCCGGAATAATTAATGAGCAGTTCTTC. This gives the protein CASSLAGIINEQFF.

The rearrangement links TRBV2 to TRBJ2-7; possibly TRBD1 for D (6 bases). V lost 7 bases and J lost 7, with 14 bases in between. The CDR3 consists of 12 residues. Germline CDR1 and CDR2: SNHLY and FYNNEI. The CDR3 sequence is CASKTGPWEQYF. The CDR3 nucleotides are TGTGCCAGCAAGACAGGTCCGTGGGAGCAGTACTTC.

This clone was counted only a few times. This chain links TRBV7-9 with TRBJ2-1; 10 bases agree with TRBD2. The CDR3 length is 15 residues. Germline CDR1 is SEHNR and CDR2 is FQNEAQ (reference sequence). V lost 4 bases and J lost 6; bases outside the gene matches: 6. CDR3 nucleotide sequence: TGTGCCAGCAGCTCTCGGAGCGGGGGGGCCAATGAGCAGTTCTTC. It specifies CASSSRSGGANEQFF. Full variable domain (remainder filled in from reference TRBV7-9 and TRBJ2-1): DTGVSQNPRHKITKRGQNVTFRCDPISEHNRLYWYRQTLGQGPEFLTYFQNEAQLEKSRLLSDRFSAERPKGSFSTLEIQRTEQGDSAMYLCASSSRSGGANEQFFGPGTRLTVL.

The rearrangement uses TRBV5-6 and TRBJ1-1; D is uncertain. Germline V lookup: CDR1 SGHDT, CDR2 YYEEEE. This CDR3 has 13 residues. V shed 4 bases and J shed 0 bases, with 7 bases lying between them. In DNA form, the CDR3 reads TGTGCCAGCAGCGGAACCATGAACACTGAAGCTTTCTTT. It encodes CASSGTMNTEAFF.

A single count supports this clone. The chain has TRBV18 and TRBJ2-6; possibly TRBD1 for D (6 bases). The CDR3 is 15 residues long. Germline lookup yields CDR1 KGHSH and CDR2 LQKENI. The V end lost 3 bases, the J end lost 4 bases, and 10 bases lay between the germline ends. The CDR3 DNA is TGTGCCAGCTCACCGCAGGGGCACGGGGCCAACGTCCTGACTTTC. Translation: CASSPQGHGANVLTF.

The V call is TRBV13, the J call TRBJ2-5; TRBD1 aligns across 8 bases. Judging by the DNA end, TRBJ2-7 fits better; the J call may be wrong. Germline loops: CDR1 PRHDT, CDR2 FYEKMQ (reference sequence). The CDR3 loop spans 14 amino acids. The CDR3 loop reads CASSHRTGMGEQYF. DNA of the CDR3: TGTGCCAGCAGCCACCGGACAGGGATGGGCGAGCAGTACTTC.